Following are 26 T cell receptor beta chains from one sample sequenced in a study of blood T cell repertoires in COVID-19. Data came from immunoSEQ multiplex PCR; TCRdb stores just in-frame clones and leaves some out. The data contain about 100,000 clones, around 85% of them singletons. Material for sequencing was PBMCs or T cells enriched from blood (not recorded which). Receptors were obtained from a woman aged 50 to 65 who had recovered from COVID-19.

The CDR3 region is CASAAEGAGNTIYF. CDR3 bases: TGTGCCAGCGCAGCTGAAGGGGCTGGAAACACCATATATTTT. The chain combines TRBV6-5 with TRBJ1-3, with D tentatively TRBD1 (5 bases). The CDR3 runs to 14 residues. Germline loops: CDR1 MNHEY, CDR2 SVGAGI. V shed 8 bases and J shed 2 bases, with 13 bases lying between them.

This chain connects TRBV7-2 to TRBJ2-3, with 8 bases that match TRBD2. The germline CDR1 and CDR2 sequences are SGHTA and FQGNSA. Unmatched junction bases numbered 4, after V lost 3 bases and J lost 2 bases. The CDR3 is 15 amino acids. CDR3 nucleotides: TGTGCCAGCAGCTTTAGCGGGACGAACACAGATACGCAGTATTTT. Translating it yields CASSFSGTNTDTQYF.

This clone is a singleton in its sample. The chain links TRBV24-1 to TRBJ2-5, with a tentative D call TRBD2 (5 bases). This CDR3 has 14 residues. V was pared by 2 bases and J by 1 base, with 7 bases between. Germline V CDR1 and CDR2: KGHDR, SFDVKD. The CDR3, as DNA: TGTGCCACCAGTGATTCCGGACTCCAAGAGACCCAGTACTTC. Translation: CATSDSGLQETQYF.

Here the CDR3 reads CASSLAEGATNEKLFF. The CDR3 region has the DNA TGTGCCAGCAGCTTGGCCGAAGGGGCAACTAATGAAAAACTGTTTTTT. The chain joins TRBV5-4 to TRBJ1-4, with D perhaps TRBD1 (5 bases). In germline, CDR1 is SGHNT, CDR2 YYREEE (reference sequence). The V gene lost 0 bases and the J gene lost 0 bases, with 9 bases spanning the gap. The CDR3 totals 16 residues.

The chain is built from TRBV9 and TRBJ2-7; maybe TRBD2 (5 bases). The germline CDR1 and CDR2 sequences are SGDLS and YYNGEE. The CDR3 runs 15 residues. Trimming took 0 bases from V and 0 from J, leaving 10 bases between them. The CDR3 DNA sequence: TGTGCCAGCAGCGTAGAGGGTAGCGCCTCCTACGAGCAGTACTTC. Translated, it gives CASSVEGSASYEQYF. Full variable domain (missing parts from reference TRBV9 and TRBJ2-7): DSGVTQTPKHLITATGQRVTLRCSPRSGDLSVYWYQQSLDQGLQFLIQYYNGEERAKGNILERFSAQQFPDLHSELNLSSLELGDSALYFCASSVEGSASYEQYFGPGTRLTVT.

The chain links TRBV5-1 to TRBJ2-1, with D maybe TRBD1 (6 bases). Germline V gives CDR1 SGHRS, CDR2 YFSETQ. CDR3 length: 15 residues. The germline V and J ends were trimmed by 4 bases and 3 bases, with 14 bases remaining between them. The CDR3 protein is CASSLEDRNYNEQFF. Written as DNA, the CDR3 is TGCGCCAGCAGCCTAGAGGACAGAAACTACAATGAGCAGTTCTTC.

This clone has just a few counts. The V gene is TRBV2, the J gene TRBJ2-2, with 9 bases that match TRBD1. J gave up 2 bases and V 9 bases, and 4 bases lay outside the gene matches. The CDR3 covers 14 residues. Germline V lookup: CDR1 SNHLY, CDR2 FYNNEI. The CDR3 region is CASAGQGNTGELFF. In DNA, the CDR3 is TGTGCCAGTGCGGGACAGGGAAACACCGGGGAGCTGTTTTTT. Using reference TRBV2 and TRBJ2-2 for the parts outside the CDR3, the full variable domain is EPEVTQTPSHQVTQMGQEVILRCVPISNHLYFYWYRQILGQKVEFLVSFYNNEISEKSEIFDDQFSVERPDGSNFTLKIRSTKLEDSAMYFCASAGQGNTGELFFGEGSRLTVL.

Only one count was recorded for this clone. CDR3: CASSPLAMNTGELFF. In DNA, the CDR3 is TGTGCCAGCTCACCACTAGCTATGAATACCGGGGAGCTGTTTTTT. The chain employs TRBV18 and TRBJ2-2, with no clear D. The CDR3 sequence is 15 residues long. Trimming took off 1 base at V and 5 bases at J, with 11 bases between the two ends. The germline V gene encodes CDR1 KGHSH and CDR2 LQKENI.

The rearrangement joins TRBV28 to TRBJ1-6, with D perhaps TRBD1 (6 bases). The CDR3 covers 16 residues. V lost 4 bases and J lost 7, with 17 bases in between. Germline loops: CDR1 MDHEN, CDR2 SYDVKM. CDR3 nucleotide sequence: TGTGCCAGCAGTTACCCAGCAGGGGCGTTAAATTCACCCCTCCACTTT. Its translation: CASSYPAGALNSPLHF.

The DNA for the CDR3 is TGTGCCAGCGGCACAGTGAACACTGAAGCTTTCTTT. Its translation: CASGTVNTEAFF. This chain uses TRBV5-6 with TRBJ1-1, with unresolved D. V lost 7 bases and J lost 0, with 7 bases in between. Germline CDR1 and CDR2: SGHDT and YYEEEE. There are 12 residues in the CDR3.

The chain employs TRBV28 and TRBJ1-1; a weak D match, TRBD1 (5 bases). The CDR3 contains 15 residues. Germline loops: CDR1 MDHEN, CDR2 SYDVKM. Trimming took 1 base from V and 0 from J, leaving 9 bases between them. CDR3 DNA: TGTGCCAGCAGTTTATCGCAGGGTATGAACACTGAAGCTTTCTTT. Translating gives CASSLSQGMNTEAFF.

The CDR3 loop reads CATSKFGNEQYF. In DNA form, the CDR3 reads TGTGCCACCAGTAAATTCGGGAACGAGCAGTACTTC. The gene calls are TRBV24-1 and TRBJ2-7; D is perhaps TRBD2 (5 bases). CDR1 and CDR2 from the germline V gene are KGHDR and SFDVKD. The length of the CDR3 is 12 residues. V was shortened by 6 bases and J by 5 bases, with 10 bases between the two germline ends.

V and J are TRBV15 and TRBJ2-6, with TRBD1 matching over 10 bases. Germline loops: CDR1 LNHNV, CDR2 YYDKDF (reference sequence). The CDR3 totals 18 residues. The V segment lost 3 bases and the J segment 1 base; nucleotides outside the gene matches: 6. The CDR3 sequence is CATSSSGDRGSGANVLTF. CDR3 coding DNA: TGTGCCACCAGCAGTTCAGGGGACAGGGGTTCTGGGGCCAACGTCCTGACTTTC.

The CDR3 loop reads CASPKGLDTQYF. CDR3 coding DNA: TGTGCCAGCCCCAAGGGGTTGGATACGCAGTATTTT. V gene TRBV21-1 combines with J gene TRBJ2-3; the table's D call TRBD1 went unverified against the DNA. TRBV21-1 is marked as a pseudogene. This CDR3 has 12 amino acids.

The chain has TRBV7-9 and TRBJ1-4, with 8 nucleotides matching TRBD1. The CDR3 contains 14 residues. CDR1 and CDR2 (germline): SEHNR, FQNEAQ (reference sequence). Unmatched junction bases numbered 3, after V lost 5 bases and J lost 4 bases. CDR3 sequence (DNA): TGTGCCAGCAGCCGCGACAGGGGTAATGAAAAACTGTTTTTT. It translates to CASSRDRGNEKLFF.

Worth noting for this clone: In the same sample, other DNA sequences code for this CDR3. The J gene is TRBJ2-7, the V gene TRBV27; 8 positions match TRBD1. The V gene's germline CDR1 is MNHEY and CDR2 SMNVEV (reference sequence). CDR3 length: 14 residues. Germline trimming cut 2 bases from V and 3 bases from J; bases unmatched to any gene: 3. The CDR3 nucleotides are TGTGCCAGCAGTTTACAGGGGGCAGGCTACGAGCAGTACTTC. Translated, it gives CASSLQGAGYEQYF.

This chain links TRBV19 with TRBJ1-2, with 9 bases lining up with TRBD1. The CDR3 length is 15 residues. CDR1 and CDR2 (germline): LNHDA, SQIVND (reference sequence). Trimming cost V 8 bases and J 5 bases; bases outside gene matches: 12. The CDR3 DNA is TGTGCCAGTCACGATACAGGGGGCGAAAGATATGGCTACACCTTC. Its translation: CASHDTGGERYGYTF.

The CDR3 sequence is CASSWGDGELFF. CDR3 DNA sequence: TGTGCCAGCAGTTGGGGCGACGGGGAGCTGTTTTTT. The gene calls are TRBV27 and TRBJ2-2, with a tentative D call TRBD1 (5 bases). The CDR3 covers 12 residues. Trimming removed 4 bases at V and 7 bases at J, with 7 bases between. The germline gives CDR1 MNHEY, CDR2 SMNVEV (reference sequence).

This clone showed up just a few times. The chain joins TRBV3-1 (or the pseudogene TRBV3-2) to TRBJ2-7; D is ambiguous. Germline assignment: CDR1 LGHDT and CDR2 YNNKEL (reference sequence). The CDR3 extends over 17 amino acids. Deletions cut 4 bases from V and 4 bases from J, with 23 bases between. The CDR3 sequence: CASSPSVVGYRVYEQYF. For the CDR3, the DNA is TGTGCCAGCAGCCCCTCAGTGGTTGGCTACCGGGTATACGAGCAGTACTTC.

The chain has TRBV6-5 and TRBJ2-7, with 9 bases identical to TRBD2. V dropped 3 bases and J dropped 5; count of bases not matched to a gene: 5. Germline V gene lookup returns CDR1 MNHEY and CDR2 SVGAGI. The CDR3 loop spans 14 amino acids. The CDR3 DNA follows: TGTGCCAGCAGTTATAGCGGGAGTAGCCACGAGCAGTACTTC. Translating it yields CASSYSGSSHEQYF.

The J gene is TRBJ2-7, the V gene TRBV30; 8 bases map to TRBD1. The CDR3 totals 14 residues. CDR1 and CDR2 (germline): GTSNPN, SVGIG (reference sequence). J gave up 4 bases and V 1 base, and 6 bases lay outside the gene matches. CDR3 amino acids: CAWSEGTGNYEQYF. The CDR3 nucleotides read TGTGCCTGGAGTGAGGGGACAGGAAATTACGAGCAGTACTTC.

There are a few counts of this clone. The chain combines TRBV4-1 with TRBJ1-2; TRBD1 is a possible D gene (6 bases). Germline lookup yields CDR1 MGHRA and CDR2 YSYEKL. This CDR3 contains 17 residues. V lost 0 bases to trimming and J lost 8 bases, with 22 bases between them. CDR3 sequence reads: CASSQEAAQGMLGGYTF. The CDR3 region has the DNA TGCGCCAGCAGCCAAGAAGCGGCTCAGGGGATGTTGGGGGGCTACACCTTC.

This chain uses TRBV5-1 with TRBJ2-3; 7 bases match TRBD1. This CDR3 spans 14 amino acids. Trimming removed 3 bases from V and 1 base from J; junction bases left unmatched: 2. Germline loops: CDR1 SGHRS, CDR2 YFSETQ. CDR3 in amino acids: CASSYDRGTDTQYF. The CDR3 nucleotides read TGCGCCAGCAGCTATGACAGGGGCACAGATACGCAGTATTTT.

J is TRBJ2-7 and V is TRBV30; D is perhaps TRBD1 (6 bases). This CDR3 has 14 residues. Trimming took off 0 bases at V and 2 bases at J, with 11 bases between the two ends. Germline V gene lookup returns CDR1 GTSNPN and CDR2 SVGIG (reference sequence). The CDR3 sequence: CAWSVLGGPYEQYF. CDR3 DNA sequence: TGTGCCTGGAGTGTACTAGGGGGTCCCTACGAGCAGTACTTC.

The chain links TRBV27 to TRBJ2-7, with 7 nucleotides matching TRBD1. V dropped 2 bases and J dropped 3; count of bases not matched to a gene: 1. CDR1 is MNHEY, CDR2 SMNVEV, per germline (reference sequence). There are 13 residues in the CDR3. CDR3 loop: CASSLGTDYEQYF. CDR3 bases: TGTGCCAGCAGTTTAGGGACAGACTACGAGCAGTACTTC.

This chain uses TRBV6-4 with TRBJ2-1; no definite D call. CDR3 length: 13 amino acids. CDR1 is MRHNA, CDR2 SNTAGT, per germline. Deletions cut 5 bases from V and 5 bases from J, with 10 bases between. This CDR3 reads CASSQADNNEQFF. The CDR3 DNA reads as TGTGCCAGCAGTCAGGCAGACAACAATGAGCAGTTCTTC.